This is a list of T cell receptor beta chains from one sample in a study of glioma-infiltrating T cells. TCRdb reanalysed the multiplex PCR reads using MiXCR and keeps one entry per CDR3 protein. This sample has tens of thousands of distinct CDR3 sequences, with around 42% found just once. The source material was glioma tissue, nonneoplastic brain tissue, or PBMCs (not recorded which). The receptors come from a human donor with low-grade glioma or glioblastoma, undergoing nonglioma brain surgery, or in good health (not recorded which). Each CDR3 is given without its conserved first and last residue. Fields, in order: V gene, D gene, J gene, CDR3 protein. The D gene is left open where the match is weak.

V gene: TRBV20-1
D gene: TRBD2
J gene: TRBJ2-1
CDR3 protein: SAEGTKQDNEQF

V gene: TRBV19
D gene: -
J gene: TRBJ2-5
CDR3 protein: ASSAGRLGGETQY

V gene: TRBV10-1
D gene: -
J gene: TRBJ2-1
CDR3 protein: ASRDQLSSYNEQF

V gene: TRBV20-1
D gene: TRBD2
J gene: TRBJ2-3
CDR3 protein: SAIAGGPTDTQY

V gene: TRBV2
D gene: TRBD1
J gene: TRBJ2-7
CDR3 protein: ASSGDRARRYEQY

V gene: TRBV6-5
D gene: -
J gene: TRBJ1-1
CDR3 protein: ASSYAQGGTEAF

V gene: TRBV20-1
D gene: TRBD1
J gene: TRBJ1-1
CDR3 protein: SARDRQGLNTEAF

V gene: TRBV28
D gene: -
J gene: TRBJ1-5
CDR3 protein: ASSLYGQPQH

V gene: TRBV12-3/TRBV12-4
D gene: -
J gene: TRBJ2-3
CDR3 protein: ASSHSDTKY

V gene: TRBV6-1
D gene: -
J gene: TRBJ2-1
CDR3 protein: ASSIPGGGNEQF

V gene: TRBV20-1
D gene: -
J gene: TRBJ2-1
CDR3 protein: SARDRARRGQF

V gene: TRBV7-3
D gene: TRBD1
J gene: TRBJ2-2
CDR3 protein: ASSPPGQITGELF

V gene: TRBV11-2
D gene: -
J gene: TRBJ2-5
CDR3 protein: ASSLLRGAQETQY

V gene: TRBV2
D gene: -
J gene: TRBJ2-2
CDR3 protein: ASSERGLANTGELF

V gene: TRBV11-2
D gene: -
J gene: TRBJ2-4
CDR3 protein: ASSFGGDKNIQY

V gene: TRBV6-1
D gene: -
J gene: TRBJ2-5
CDR3 protein: ASRSGPGVQETQY

V gene: TRBV3-1
D gene: TRBD1
J gene: TRBJ2-2
CDR3 protein: ASSRTGKAGELF

V gene: TRBV14
D gene: -
J gene: TRBJ2-7
CDR3 protein: ASSQVSTAEQY

V gene: TRBV10-3
D gene: -
J gene: TRBJ2-3
CDR3 protein: AISESHTDTQY

V gene: TRBV2
D gene: -
J gene: TRBJ1-4
CDR3 protein: ASRAARATNEKLF

V gene: TRBV5-1
D gene: TRBD1
J gene: TRBJ1-1
CDR3 protein: ASSRGQGTGMDTEAF

V gene: TRBV7-8
D gene: TRBD2
J gene: TRBJ2-1
CDR3 protein: ASSSEFLGGFNEQF

V gene: TRBV11-3
D gene: -
J gene: TRBJ2-7
CDR3 protein: ASRRGGGDGYEQY

V gene: TRBV27
D gene: TRBD2
J gene: TRBJ2-1
CDR3 protein: ASSTGGGYNEQF

V gene: TRBV29-1
D gene: -
J gene: TRBJ1-5
CDR3 protein: SVQANYNQPQH

V gene: TRBV5-4
D gene: -
J gene: TRBJ2-2
CDR3 protein: ASSFLATNTGELF

V gene: TRBV15
D gene: -
J gene: -
CDR3 protein: ATSRSSRSSYNEQY

V gene: TRBV20-1
D gene: TRBD2
J gene: TRBJ2-3
CDR3 protein: SARDPAGGVTQY

V gene: TRBV7-2
D gene: -
J gene: TRBJ2-5
CDR3 protein: ASSVWPPGLQETQY

V gene: TRBV2
D gene: TRBD2
J gene: TRBJ2-5
CDR3 protein: ASSYSGGAHETQY

V gene: TRBV7-6
D gene: TRBD1
J gene: TRBJ2-5
CDR3 protein: ASSSGTGSRRETQY

V gene: TRBV6-1
D gene: TRBD2
J gene: TRBJ2-3
CDR3 protein: ASRRLAASTDTQY

V gene: TRBV6-2/TRBV6-3
D gene: TRBD1
J gene: TRBJ2-7
CDR3 protein: ASSDVRQGHEQY

V gene: TRBV12-3/TRBV12-4
D gene: TRBD1
J gene: TRBJ2-7
CDR3 protein: ASSHARDRVYEQY

V gene: TRBV18
D gene: TRBD2
J gene: TRBJ2-7
CDR3 protein: ASSSSGGEAYEQY